These 16 T cell receptor beta chains were all obtained from the same sample, sequenced in a study. One entry per CDR3 protein, called by TCRdb with MiXCR from the 5' RACE reads. The data show 10,000 or so distinct CDR3 sequences, with roughly a quarter seen just once and approximately 4.6% held by the top ten. Sample: naive CD4+ T cells sorted from a lymph node. The subset here: naive CD4+ T cells, CD4+CD45RA+CD25-. Source of these receptors: a female donor with breast cancer.

This clonotype was seen at least ten times. This sequence joins TRBV7-6 and TRBJ2-1; TRBD2 agrees at 9 bases. The CDR3 is 15 amino acids. CDR1 is SGHVS, CDR2 FNYEAQ, per germline. V lost 3 bases to trimming and J lost 8 bases; unmatched junction nucleotides: 8. CDR3 in DNA: TGTGCCAGCAGCTTTGGCGGGAGGGCCGTCGATGAGCAGTTCTTC. Protein product: CASSFGGRAVDEQFF.

This clonotype was recorded a few times. The rearrangement uses TRBV11-2 and TRBJ2-5; possible D gene TRBD2, 6 bases. The CDR3 is 16 amino acids. Trimming stripped 2 bases from V and 4 bases from J, with 17 bases between. CDR1 and CDR2 (germline): SGHAT, FQNNGV. In nucleotides, the CDR3 is TGTGCCAGCAGCTTAACCGGCGGGGTCTTGCGAGAGACCCAGTACTTC. This gives the protein CASSLTGGVLRETQYF.

This clonotype was seen only a few times. The V call is TRBV29-1, the J call TRBJ2-5; D is uncertain. V lost 7 bases, J lost 5 bases, and 5 bases lay in between. This CDR3 is 9 amino acids long. Looked up from germline, CDR1 is SQVTM and CDR2 is ANQGSEA. CDR3 in amino acids: CSDSETQYF. The CDR3, as DNA: TGCAGCGATTCCGAGACCCAGTACTTC. The full variable domain, rest sourced from reference TRBV29-1 and TRBJ2-5, is SAVISQKPSRDICQRGTSLTIQCQVDSQVTMMFWYRQQPGQSLTLIATANQGSEATYESGFVIDKFPISRPNLTFSTLTVSNMSPEDSSIYLCSDSETQYFGPGTRLLVL.

This clonotype rates as medium-sized. The chain has TRBV18 and TRBJ2-7; TRBD1 matches at 9 bases. V was clipped by 3 bases and J by 1 base; unmatched bases: 1. Germline loops: CDR1 KGHSH, CDR2 LQKENI. This CDR3 is built from 14 residues. The CDR3 loop is CASSPGTGSYEQYF. In DNA, the CDR3 is TGTGCCAGCTCACCGGGGACAGGGTCCTACGAGCAGTACTTC.

By its share, this clonotype is medium-sized (0.01 to 0.1%). The rearrangement links TRBV7-9 to TRBJ2-1; D remains unclear. The V gene's germline CDR1 is SEHNR and CDR2 FQNEAQ (reference sequence). This CDR3 has 13 amino acids. V lost 0 bases and J lost 9, with 9 bases in between. CDR3 bases: TGTGCCAGCAGCTTAGCGTCGGGTGCTGAGCAGTTCTTC. Amino acids: CASSLASGAEQFF.

This clonotype is medium-sized within its sample. The chain recombines TRBV9 with TRBJ1-1, with no clear D. CDR1 and CDR2 (germline): SGDLS, YYNGEE. Trimming took off 0 bases at V and 1 base at J, with 7 bases between the two ends. The length of the CDR3 is 14 residues. CDR3 nucleotides: TGTGCCAGCAGCGTAGATCCCCAGAACACTGAAGCTTTCTTT. Amino acids: CASSVDPQNTEAFF. Supplemented by reference TRBV9 and TRBJ1-1, the full variable domain reads DSGVTQTPKHLITATGQRVTLRCSPRSGDLSVYWYQQSLDQGLQFLIQYYNGEERAKGNILERFSAQQFPDLHSELNLSSLELGDSALYFCASSVDPQNTEAFFGQGTRLTVV.

This clonotype was seen more than once but under ten times. The J gene is TRBJ2-1, the V gene TRBV6-5; D possibly corresponds to TRBD1 (5 bases). Germline loops: CDR1 MNHEY, CDR2 SVGAGI. This CDR3 region has 15 residues. Trimming took 4 bases from V and 12 from J, leaving 22 bases between them. The CDR3 here is CASSLRGRAPHAQFF. CDR3 DNA: TGTGCCAGCAGTTTACGAGGCAGGGCTCCTCACGCGCAGTTCTTC.

This clonotype is labeled medium-sized (0.01 to 0.1%). The chain employs TRBV7-8 and TRBJ2-3; 12 nucleotides align to TRBD2. Germline assignment: CDR1 SGHVS and CDR2 FQNEAQ. The V gene end was trimmed by 4 bases and the J gene end by 6 bases; junction bases not matched to a gene: 8. The CDR3 is made up of 16 amino acids. CDR3 nucleotide sequence: TGTGCCAGCAGCTCGCGACGACTAGCGGGGGTTGATACGCAGTATTTT. It encodes CASSSRRLAGVDTQYF. Supplemented by reference TRBV7-8 and TRBJ2-3, the full variable domain reads GAGVSQSPRYKVAKRGQDVALRCDPISGHVSLFWYQQALGQGPEFLTYFQNEAQLDKSGLPSDRFFAERPEGSVSTLKIQRTQQEDSAVYLCASSSRRLAGVDTQYFGPGTRLTVL.

Only a few counts were recorded for this clonotype. This clone may be a read error of a much larger clone one base away. This sequence joins TRBV5-1 and TRBJ2-5; D possibly corresponds to TRBD2 (6 bases). Germline CDR1 reads SGHRS; CDR2 reads YFSETQ. The CDR3 totals 14 residues. With 0 bases removed from V and 7 bases from J, the gap between germline ends came to 13 bases. The CDR3, as DNA: TGCGCCAGCAGCTTGGCCCGGGGGTCGGTGACCCAGTACTTC. Its translation is CASSLARGSVTQYF. The full variable domain, rest sourced from reference TRBV5-1 and TRBJ2-5, is KAGVTQTPRYLIKTRGQQVTLSCSPISGHRSVSWYQQTPGQGLQFLFEYFSETQRNKGNFPGRFSGRQFSNSRSEMNVSTLELGDSALYLCASSLARGSVTQYFGPGTRLLVL.

This clonotype was counted once. A much larger clone sits a single nucleotide away, making a read error possible. The genes are TRBV7-3 and TRBJ2-3; no clear D gene. V was pared by 4 bases and J by 2 bases, with 7 bases between. Germline CDR1 reads SGHTA; CDR2 reads FQGTGA. The CDR3 runs 13 residues. This CDR3 reads CASSSSSTDTQYF. As DNA, the CDR3 is TGTGCCAGCAGCTCAAGTTCCACAGATACGCAGTATTTT.

Judged by abundance, this clonotype is medium-sized (0.01 to 0.1%). This chain joins TRBV3-1 and TRBJ2-2, with 10 nucleotides matching TRBD2. This CDR3 spans 17 amino acids. Trimming removed 1 base from V and 2 bases from J; junction bases left unmatched: 4. Germline-derived CDR1 and CDR2 are LGHDT and YNNKEL (reference sequence). The CDR3 coding sequence is TGTGCCAGCAGCCAAGTTTCACTAGCGGGAAACACCGGGGAGCTGTTTTTT. The encoded protein is CASSQVSLAGNTGELFF.

The CDR3 reads CATRSGSSYEQYF. Here the CDR3 DNA reads TGTGCCACGAGGAGCGGAAGTTCCTACGAGCAGTACTTC. The chain combines TRBV12-3 or TRBV12-4 with TRBJ2-7, with D perhaps TRBD2 (5 bases). There are 13 residues in the CDR3. The V end was cut by 10 bases, the J end by 1 base, with 14 bases between.

This clonotype was observed once. One end of the junction varies from germline; a read error may be responsible. The chain is built from TRBV11-2 and TRBJ1-5; TRBD1 aligns across 7 bases. The CDR3 is made up of 13 amino acids. Germline V CDR1 and CDR2: SGHAT, FQNNGV. In DNA form, the CDR3 reads TGTGCCAGCAGCGGGACAGTCAATCAGCCCCGGCATTTT. Translated, it gives CASSGTVNQPRHF.

Within the sample, this clonotype is medium-sized. This chain joins TRBV20-1 and TRBJ2-1; the match to TRBD2 covers 8 bases. With V trimmed by 7 bases and J by 0 bases, 5 bases remained unmatched. The CDR3 has 14 residues. Germline values: CDR1 DFQATT, CDR2 SNEGSKA (reference sequence). CDR3 sequence: CSVAGPYSYNEQFF. The CDR3 nucleotides read TGCAGTGTAGCGGGACCCTACTCCTACAATGAGCAGTTCTTC.

Worth noting for this clonotype: Its ends do not fully match the called genes, so a read error is possible. V is TRBV4-1 and J is TRBJ2-7; D ambiguous. Germline assignment: CDR1 MGHRA and CDR2 YSYEKL. This CDR3 comprises 13 residues. The CDR3 DNA sequence: TGCGCCAACAGCCAAGATCCCGCCTATGGGCAGTACTTC. It translates to CANSQDPAYGQYF.

In its sample, this clonotype was seen many times. The CDR3 nucleotides are TGTGCCACCAGCAGAGATATCGGGCAGGGGGCCCTAGCCAAAAACATTCAGTACTTC. Its translation is CATSRDIGQGALAKNIQYF. This chain uses TRBV15 with TRBJ2-4, with TRBD1 identical over 8 bases. V lost 0 bases, J lost 0 bases, and 10 bases stayed unmatched. The CDR3 consists of 19 residues. CDR1 LNHNV and CDR2 YYDKDF come from the germline V gene (reference sequence).